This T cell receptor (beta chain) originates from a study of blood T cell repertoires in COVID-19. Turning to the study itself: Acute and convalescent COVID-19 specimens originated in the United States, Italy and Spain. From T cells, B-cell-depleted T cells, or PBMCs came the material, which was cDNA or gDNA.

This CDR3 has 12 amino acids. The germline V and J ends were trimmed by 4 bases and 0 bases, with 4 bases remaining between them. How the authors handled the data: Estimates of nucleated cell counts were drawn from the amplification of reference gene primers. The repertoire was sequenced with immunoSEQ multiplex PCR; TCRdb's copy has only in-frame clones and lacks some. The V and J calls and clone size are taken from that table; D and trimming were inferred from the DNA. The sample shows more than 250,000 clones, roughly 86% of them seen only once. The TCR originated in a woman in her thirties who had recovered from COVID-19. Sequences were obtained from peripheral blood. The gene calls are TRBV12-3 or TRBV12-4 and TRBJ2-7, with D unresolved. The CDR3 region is CASSSSSYEQYF. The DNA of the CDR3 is TGTGCCAGCAGTTCGAGCTCCTACGAGCAGTACTTC.